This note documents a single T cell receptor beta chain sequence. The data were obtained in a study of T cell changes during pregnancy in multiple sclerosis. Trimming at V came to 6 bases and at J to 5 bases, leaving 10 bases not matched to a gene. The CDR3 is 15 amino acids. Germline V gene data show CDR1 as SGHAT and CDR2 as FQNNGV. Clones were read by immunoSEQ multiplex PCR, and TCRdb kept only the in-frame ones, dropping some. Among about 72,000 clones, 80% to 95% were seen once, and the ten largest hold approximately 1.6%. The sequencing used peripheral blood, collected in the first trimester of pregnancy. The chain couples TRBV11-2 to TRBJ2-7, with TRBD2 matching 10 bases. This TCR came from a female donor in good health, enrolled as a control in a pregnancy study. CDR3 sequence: CASRSGLAAEDEQYF. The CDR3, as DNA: TGTGCCAGCAGATCTGGACTAGCGGCCGAGGACGAGCAGTACTTC.